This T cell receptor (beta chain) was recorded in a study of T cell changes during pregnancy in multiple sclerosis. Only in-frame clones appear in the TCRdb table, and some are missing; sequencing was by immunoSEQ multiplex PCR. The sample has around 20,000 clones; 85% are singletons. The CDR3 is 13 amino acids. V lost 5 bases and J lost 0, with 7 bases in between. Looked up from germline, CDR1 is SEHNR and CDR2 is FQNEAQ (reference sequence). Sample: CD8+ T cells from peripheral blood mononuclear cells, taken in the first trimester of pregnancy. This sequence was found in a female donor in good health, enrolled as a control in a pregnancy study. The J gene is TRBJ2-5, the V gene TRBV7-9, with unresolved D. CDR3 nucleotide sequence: TGTGCCAGCAGCCCAAAATACCAAGAGACCCAGTACTTC. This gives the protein CASSPKYQETQYF. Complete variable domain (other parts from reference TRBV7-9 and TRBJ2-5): DTGVSQNPRHKITKRGQNVTFRCDPISEHNRLYWYRQTLGQGPEFLTYFQNEAQLEKSRLLSDRFSAERPKGSFSTLEIQRTEQGDSAMYLCASSPKYQETQYFGPGTRLLVL.